These T cell receptor beta chains were read from a single sample in a study of Graves' ophthalmopathy and Graves' hyperthyroidism. TCRdb passed the multiplex PCR reads through MiXCR, listing each CDR3 protein once. The data contain around 600,000 distinct CDR3 sequences, about 38% of them singletons. The sequenced material came from peripheral blood. These receptors all come from an adult man with Graves' ophthalmopathy. Each CDR3 is given with its conserved first and last residue. D genes are given only for firm matches. Clone size appears in some rows only: once, few, many, or a class for an expanded clone.

D gene	clone size	J gene	V gene	CDR3 protein	CDR3 DNA
NA	many	TRBJ2-2	TRBV15	CATSRDLLSGHHTGELFF	TGTGCCACCAGCCGCGACCTACTTTCGGGACACCACACCGGGGAGCTGTTTTTT
NA	many	TRBJ1-5	TRBV10-2	CASSELRRGPQPQHF	TGCGCCAGCAGTGAGTTAAGGAGGGGACCTCAGCCCCAGCATTTT
TRBD1	NA	TRBJ1-1	TRBV7-2	CASSDRAGLRTGAFF	TGTGCCAGCAGCGACAGGGCAGGTCTGAGGACTGGAGCTTTCTTT
TRBD2	NA	TRBJ2-7	TRBV10-3	CAISDVSSGASYEQYF	TGTGCCATCAGTGACGTGTCTAGCGGGGCCTCCTACGAGCAGTACTTC
NA	NA	TRBJ1-1	TRBV10-3	CAISYVAPTDTEAFF	TGTGCCATCAGTTACGTCGCCCCGACGGACACTGAAGCTTTCTTT
NA	once	TRBJ1-2	TRBV15	CAARFRLGEGYTF	TGTGCCGCCAGGTTTCGGTTGGGAGAAGGCTACACCTTC
NA	NA	TRBJ2-7	TRBV4-1	CASSLPTYPGGEQYF	TGTGCCAGCAGCCTACCGACTTACCCCGGGGGCGAGCAGTACTTC
NA	few	TRBJ1-5	TRBV6-5	CASSFQINQPQHF	TGTGCCAGCAGTTTTCAGATCAATCAGCCCCAGCATTTT
TRBD1	NA	TRBJ2-7	TRBV7-2	CASSPRTGVPYEQYF	TGTGCCAGCAGCCCCCGGACAGGGGTCCCCTACGAGCAGTACTTC
TRBD2	NA	TRBJ2-5	TRBV15	CATSRDSSGVPSETQYF	TGTGCCACCAGCAGAGATAGTAGCGGGGTCCCATCGGAGACCCAGTACTTC
NA	many	TRBJ2-6	TRBV5-1	CASSFQGDVLTF	TGCGCCAGCAGCTTTCAGGGAGACGTCCTGACTTTC
TRBD2	NA	TRBJ2-5	TRBV24-1	CATASREAETQYF	TGTGCCACCGCTTCGCGGGAGGCAGAGACCCAGTACTTC
NA	few	TRBJ1-2	TRBV12-3/TRBV12-4	CASSFLLGDGYTF	TGTGCCAGCAGTTTTCTTCTAGGGGATGGCTACACCTTC
NA	NA	TRBJ2-2	TRBV29-1	CSVEEEGFF	TGCAGCGTTGAAGAGGAGGGGTTTTTT
TRBD1	many	TRBJ1-5	TRBV10-3	CATRTGGHGAQHF	TGTGCCACCAGGACAGGGGGACATGGGGCCCAGCATTTT
NA	NA	TRBJ2-1	TRBV29-1	CSVFREEGYNEQFF	TGCAGCGTTTTCCGCGAGGAGGGTTACAATGAGCAGTTCTTC
NA	many	TRBJ1-3	TRBV15	CATSRDGNTIYF	TGTGCCACCAGCAGAGACGGAAACACCATATATTTT
TRBD1	once	TRBJ1-6	TRBV20-1	CSAPGVGTGGSDSPLHF	TGCAGTGCACCTGGGGTGGGGACAGGGGGTTCTGACTCACCCCTCCACTTT
NA	NA	TRBJ2-6	TRBV2	CASGPASSGANVLTF	TGTGCCAGCGGTCCTGCGAGCTCTGGGGCCAACGTCCTGACTTTC
NA	NA	TRBJ2-7	TRBV6-1	CASSGGGPVYEQYF	TGTGCCAGCAGTGGAGGAGGGCCCGTCTACGAGCAGTACTTC
TRBD1	NA	TRBJ2-6	TRBV15	CASSEDRGANVLTF	TGTGCCAGCAGCGAGGACAGGGGGGCCAACGTCCTGACTTTC
NA	once	TRBJ2-5	TRBV30	CAWSPGLALQTQYF	TGTGCCTGGAGTCCCGGTTTAGCGCTTCAGACCCAGTACTTC
NA	many	TRBJ2-5	TRBV10-3	CAIARQSQETQYF	TGTGCCATCGCACGACAATCCCAAGAGACCCAGTACTTC